This T cell receptor (beta chain) derives from a study of radiotherapy plus CTLA-4 blockade in lung cancer. Study details: Across the patients, objective responses occurred in approximately 20%, and disease control in approximately 30%.

The germline gives CDR1 SGHRS, CDR2 YFSETQ. There are 12 residues in the CDR3. Trimming cost V 4 bases and J 6 bases, with 10 bases left between them. Details on this clone: Its matching antigen is unknown.

Those with chemo-refractory metastatic non-small-cell lung cancer were treated with focal radiation combined with CTLA-4 blockade using ipilimumab. Study-wide results and caveats: In blood, TCR clones derived from the tumor expanded after radiotherapy plus ipilimumab.

This table comes from immunoSEQ multiplex PCR, and its TCRdb copy is limited to in-frame clones, with some not included. The sample carries 60,000 to 75,000 clones, roughly four fifths recorded once. This TCR was sampled from a human donor with non-small cell lung cancer whose response to radiotherapy plus ipilimumab could not be evaluated. Some clones in this sample may be carry-over from other donors' samples. The sequencing used peripheral blood, collected from a patient treated with radiotherapy plus ipilimumab. The chain joins TRBV5-1 to TRBJ1-2; D remains unclear. CDR3 in DNA: TGCGCCAGCAGCCTTGATGCGGATGGCTACACCTTC. Protein sequence: CASSLDADGYTF.